Below are 5 T cell receptor beta chains sequenced from a single sample in a study of blood T cell repertoires in COVID-19. The repertoire was sequenced with immunoSEQ multiplex PCR; TCRdb's copy has only in-frame clones and lacks some. Altogether 300,000 to 350,000 clones are present, 90% being singletons, with the ten largest covering roughly 7%. Material for sequencing was peripheral blood. These receptor sequences come from a woman aged 30 to 39 with COVID-19, enrolled during active disease.

The chain is built from TRBV7-9 and TRBJ2-7, with TRBD1 identical over 10 bases. J was trimmed by 5 bases and V by 5 bases; bases with no gene match: 9. This CDR3 spans 15 amino acids. Per germline, CDR1 SEHNR and CDR2 FQNEAQ (reference sequence). The CDR3 region has the DNA TGTGCCAGCAGCGGAGCAGGACAGGGGGTCCACGAGCAGTACTTC. This gives the protein CASSGAGQGVHEQYF. Full variable domain (remainder filled in from reference TRBV7-9 and TRBJ2-7): DTGVSQNPRHKITKRGQNVTFRCDPISEHNRLYWYRQTLGQGPEFLTYFQNEAQLEKSRLLSDRFSAERPKGSFSTLEIQRTEQGDSAMYLCASSGAGQGVHEQYFGPGTRLTVT.

With regard to this clone: This specimen includes other DNA sequences encoding the same CDR3. The V gene is TRBV6-6, the J gene TRBJ1-1; 10 bases are shared with TRBD1. Germline CDR1 MNHNY, CDR2 SVGAGI (reference sequence). The CDR3 covers 16 residues. Germline trimming cut 7 bases from V and 1 base from J; bases unmatched to any gene: 9. The DNA for the CDR3 is TGTGCCAGCACGCCGGGACAGGGGTTGCGGAACACTGAAGCTTTCTTT. Residues: CASTPGQGLRNTEAFF.

V is TRBV28 and J is TRBJ2-7; 7 nucleotides align to TRBD2. Trimming took 3 bases from V and 3 from J; bases not matched to a gene: 5. The germline gives CDR1 MDHEN, CDR2 SYDVKM. CDR3 length equals 14 residues. The CDR3 is CASSLGGKHYEQYF. CDR3 in DNA: TGTGCCAGCAGTTTGGGAGGGAAACACTACGAGCAGTACTTC.

The gene calls are TRBV21-1 and TRBJ2-7; the table's D call, TRBD2, was not checked against the DNA. TRBV21-1 is marked as a pseudogene. The CDR3 runs 17 residues. CDR3 sequence: CASSKGSTSGPSYEQYF. The CDR3 nucleotides are TGTGCCAGCAGCAAAGGCAGTACTAGCGGCCCTTCCTACGAGCAGTACTTC.

J is TRBJ1-3 and V is TRBV5-5, with D unresolved. There are 17 residues in the CDR3. Trimming pared 0 bases from V and 4 bases from J, leaving 17 bases between. Germline V gene lookup returns CDR1 SGHKS and CDR2 YYEKEE (reference sequence). CDR3 DNA: TGTGCCAGCAGCTTGGATTCGGGGAAAATGGGCGGAAACACCATATATTTT. It yields the protein CASSLDSGKMGGNTIYF. The whole variable domain, remainder taken from reference TRBV5-5 and TRBJ1-3, is DAGVTQSPTHLIKTRGQQVTLRCSPISGHKSVSWYQQVLGQGPQFIFQYYEKEERGRGNFPDRFSARQFPNYSSELNVNALLLGDSALYLCASSLDSGKMGGNTIYFGEGSWLTVV.